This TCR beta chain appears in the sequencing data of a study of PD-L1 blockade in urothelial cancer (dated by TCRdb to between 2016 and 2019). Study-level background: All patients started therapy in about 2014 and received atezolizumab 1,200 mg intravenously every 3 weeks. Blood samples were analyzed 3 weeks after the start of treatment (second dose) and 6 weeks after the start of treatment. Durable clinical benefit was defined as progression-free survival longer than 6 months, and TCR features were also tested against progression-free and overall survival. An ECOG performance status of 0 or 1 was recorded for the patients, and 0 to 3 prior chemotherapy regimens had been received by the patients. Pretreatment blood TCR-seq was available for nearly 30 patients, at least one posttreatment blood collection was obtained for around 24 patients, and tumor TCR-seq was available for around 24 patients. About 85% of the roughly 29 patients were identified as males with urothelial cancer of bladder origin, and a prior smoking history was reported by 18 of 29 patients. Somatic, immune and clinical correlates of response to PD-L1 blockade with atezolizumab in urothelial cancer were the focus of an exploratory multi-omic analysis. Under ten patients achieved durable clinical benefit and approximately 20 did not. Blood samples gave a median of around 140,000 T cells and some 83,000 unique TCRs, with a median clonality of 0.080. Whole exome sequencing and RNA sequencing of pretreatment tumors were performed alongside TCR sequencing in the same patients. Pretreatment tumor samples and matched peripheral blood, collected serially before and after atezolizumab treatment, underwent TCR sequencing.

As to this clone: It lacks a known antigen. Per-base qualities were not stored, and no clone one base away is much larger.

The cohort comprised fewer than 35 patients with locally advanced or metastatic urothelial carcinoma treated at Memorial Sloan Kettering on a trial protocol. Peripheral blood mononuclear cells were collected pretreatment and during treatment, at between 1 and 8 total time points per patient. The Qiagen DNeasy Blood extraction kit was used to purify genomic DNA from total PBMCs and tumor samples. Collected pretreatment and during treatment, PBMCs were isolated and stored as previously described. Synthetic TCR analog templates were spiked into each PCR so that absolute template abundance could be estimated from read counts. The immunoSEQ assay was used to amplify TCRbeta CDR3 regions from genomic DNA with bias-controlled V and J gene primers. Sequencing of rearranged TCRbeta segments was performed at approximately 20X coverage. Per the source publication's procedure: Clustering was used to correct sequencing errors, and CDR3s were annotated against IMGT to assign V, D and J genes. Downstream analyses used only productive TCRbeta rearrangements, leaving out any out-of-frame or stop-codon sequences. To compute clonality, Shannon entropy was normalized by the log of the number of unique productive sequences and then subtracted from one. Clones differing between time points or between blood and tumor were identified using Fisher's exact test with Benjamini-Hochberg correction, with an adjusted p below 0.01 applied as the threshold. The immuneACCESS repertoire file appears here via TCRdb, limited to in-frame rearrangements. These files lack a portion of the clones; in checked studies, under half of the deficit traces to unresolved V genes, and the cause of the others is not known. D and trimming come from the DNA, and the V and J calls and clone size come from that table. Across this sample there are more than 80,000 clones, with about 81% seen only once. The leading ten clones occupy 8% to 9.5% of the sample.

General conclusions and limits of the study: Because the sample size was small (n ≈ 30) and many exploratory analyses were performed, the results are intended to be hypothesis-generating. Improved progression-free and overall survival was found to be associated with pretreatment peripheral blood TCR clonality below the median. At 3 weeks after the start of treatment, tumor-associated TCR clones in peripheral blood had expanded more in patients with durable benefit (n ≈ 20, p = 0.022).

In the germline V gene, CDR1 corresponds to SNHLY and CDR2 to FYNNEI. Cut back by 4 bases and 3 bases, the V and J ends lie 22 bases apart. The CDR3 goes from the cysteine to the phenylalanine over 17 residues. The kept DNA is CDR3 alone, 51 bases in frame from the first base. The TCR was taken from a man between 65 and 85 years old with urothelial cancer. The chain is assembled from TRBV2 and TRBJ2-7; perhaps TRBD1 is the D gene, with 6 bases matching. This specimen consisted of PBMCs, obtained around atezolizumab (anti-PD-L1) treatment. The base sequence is TGTGCCAGCAGTGTACGTTCGAGGGGGATTGGGTTCTACGAGCAGTACTTC. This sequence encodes CASSVRSRGIGFYEQYF.